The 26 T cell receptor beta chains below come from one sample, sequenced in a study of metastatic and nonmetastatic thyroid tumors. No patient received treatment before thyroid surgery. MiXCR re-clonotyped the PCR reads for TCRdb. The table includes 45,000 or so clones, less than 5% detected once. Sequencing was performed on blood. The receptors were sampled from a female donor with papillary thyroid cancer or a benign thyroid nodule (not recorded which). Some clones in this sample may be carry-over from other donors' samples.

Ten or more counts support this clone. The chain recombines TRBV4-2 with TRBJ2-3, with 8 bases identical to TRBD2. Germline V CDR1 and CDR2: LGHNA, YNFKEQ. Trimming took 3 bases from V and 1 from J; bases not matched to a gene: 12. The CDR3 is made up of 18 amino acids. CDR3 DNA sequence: TGTGCCAGCAGCCAGAGCTTAGCGGGATCGGGCGGCACAGATACGCAGTATTTT. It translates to CASSQSLAGSGGTDTQYF.

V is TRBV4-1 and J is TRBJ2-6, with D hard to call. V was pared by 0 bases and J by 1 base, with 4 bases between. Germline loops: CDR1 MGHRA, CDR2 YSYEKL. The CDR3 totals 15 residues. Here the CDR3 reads CASSQDESGANVLTF. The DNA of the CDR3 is TGCGCCAGCAGCCAAGACGAGTCTGGGGCCAACGTCCTGACTTTC.

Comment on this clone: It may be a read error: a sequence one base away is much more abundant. The CDR3 DNA reads as TGCAGTGCATTAGCGGGAGCAGATACGCAGTATTTT. Protein product: CSALAGADTQYF. V is TRBV20-1 and J is TRBJ2-3, with 9 bases lining up with TRBD2. Germline V lookup: CDR1 DFQATT, CDR2 SNEGSKA (reference sequence). V trimming: 6 bases; J trimming: 4 bases; junction bases outside the gene matches: 2. The CDR3 runs to 12 residues.

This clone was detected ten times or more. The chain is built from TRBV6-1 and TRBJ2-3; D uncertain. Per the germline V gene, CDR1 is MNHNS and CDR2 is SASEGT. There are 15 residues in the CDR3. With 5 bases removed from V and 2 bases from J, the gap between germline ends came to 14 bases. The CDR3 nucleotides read TGTGCCAGCAGTAAGGCCCCCTTTCCCACAGATACGCAGTATTTT. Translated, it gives CASSKAPFPTDTQYF.

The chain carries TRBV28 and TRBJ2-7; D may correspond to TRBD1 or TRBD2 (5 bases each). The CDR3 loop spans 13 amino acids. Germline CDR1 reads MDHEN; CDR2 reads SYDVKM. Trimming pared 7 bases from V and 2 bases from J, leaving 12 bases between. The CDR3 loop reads CASTNQGPYEQYF. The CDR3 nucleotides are TGTGCCAGCACCAACCAGGGACCCTACGAGCAGTACTTC.

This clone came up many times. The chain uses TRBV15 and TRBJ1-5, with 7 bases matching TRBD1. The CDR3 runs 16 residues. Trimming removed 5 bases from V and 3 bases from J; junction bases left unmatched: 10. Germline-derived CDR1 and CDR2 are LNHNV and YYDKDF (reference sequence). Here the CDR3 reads CATSPASQGYNQPQHF. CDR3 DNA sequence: TGTGCCACCAGCCCCGCATCACAGGGGTACAATCAGCCCCAGCATTTT.

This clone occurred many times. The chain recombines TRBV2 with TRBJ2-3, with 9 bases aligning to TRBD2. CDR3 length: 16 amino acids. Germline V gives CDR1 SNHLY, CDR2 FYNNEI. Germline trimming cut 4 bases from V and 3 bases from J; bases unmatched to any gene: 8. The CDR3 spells CASSVEAGGRTDTQYF. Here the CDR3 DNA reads TGTGCCAGCAGTGTTGAAGCGGGAGGTCGGACAGATACGCAGTATTTT.

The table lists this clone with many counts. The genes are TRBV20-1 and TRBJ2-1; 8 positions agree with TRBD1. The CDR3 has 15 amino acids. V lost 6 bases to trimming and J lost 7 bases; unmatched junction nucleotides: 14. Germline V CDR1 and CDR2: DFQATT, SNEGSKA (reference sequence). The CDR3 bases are TGCAGTGCGAATCAGGGGGCATCAGTATCGAATGAGCAGTTCTTC. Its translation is CSANQGASVSNEQFF.

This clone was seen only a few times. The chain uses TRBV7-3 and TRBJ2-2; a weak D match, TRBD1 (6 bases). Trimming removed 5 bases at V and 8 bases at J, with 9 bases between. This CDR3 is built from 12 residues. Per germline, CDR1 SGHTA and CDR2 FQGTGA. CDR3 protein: CASSTQGGELFF. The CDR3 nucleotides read TGTGCCAGCAGCACACAGGGTGGGGAGCTGTTTTTT.

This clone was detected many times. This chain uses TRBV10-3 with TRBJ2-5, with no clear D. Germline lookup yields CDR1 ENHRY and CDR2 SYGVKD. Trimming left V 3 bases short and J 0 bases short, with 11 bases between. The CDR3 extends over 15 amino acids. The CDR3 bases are TGTGCCATCAGTGACGGATCGGGTAACCAAGAGACCCAGTACTTC. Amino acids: CAISDGSGNQETQYF.

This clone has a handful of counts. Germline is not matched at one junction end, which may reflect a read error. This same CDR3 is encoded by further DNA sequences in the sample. CDR3: CASGLGEITDTQYF. The CDR3 DNA follows: TGTGCTAGTGGACTCGGTGAGATCACAGATACACAGTATTTT. J is TRBJ2-3 and V is TRBV12-5, with no clear D. This CDR3 spans 14 amino acids. Germline values: CDR1 LGHNT, CDR2 FRNRAP.

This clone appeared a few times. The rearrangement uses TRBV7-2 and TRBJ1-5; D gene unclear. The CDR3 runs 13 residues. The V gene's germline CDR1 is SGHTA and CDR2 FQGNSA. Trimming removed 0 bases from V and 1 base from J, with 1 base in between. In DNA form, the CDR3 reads TGTGCCAGCAGCTTAGCCAGCAATCAGCCCCAGCATTTT. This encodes CASSLASNQPQHF.

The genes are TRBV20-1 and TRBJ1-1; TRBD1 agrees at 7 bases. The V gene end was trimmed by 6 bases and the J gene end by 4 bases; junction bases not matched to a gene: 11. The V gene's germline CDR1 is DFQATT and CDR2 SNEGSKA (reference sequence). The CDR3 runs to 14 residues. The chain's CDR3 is CSATRGAGGTEAFF. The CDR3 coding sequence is TGCAGTGCGACTAGGGGCGCAGGGGGCACTGAAGCTTTCTTT.

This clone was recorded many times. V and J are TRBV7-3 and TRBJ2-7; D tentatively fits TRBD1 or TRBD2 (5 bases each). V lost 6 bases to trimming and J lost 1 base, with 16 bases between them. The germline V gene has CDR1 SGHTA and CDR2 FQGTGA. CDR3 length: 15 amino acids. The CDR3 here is CASSLSGSGSYEQYF. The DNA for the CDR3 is TGTGCCAGCAGTCTGTCGGGGTCAGGGTCCTACGAGCAGTACTTC.

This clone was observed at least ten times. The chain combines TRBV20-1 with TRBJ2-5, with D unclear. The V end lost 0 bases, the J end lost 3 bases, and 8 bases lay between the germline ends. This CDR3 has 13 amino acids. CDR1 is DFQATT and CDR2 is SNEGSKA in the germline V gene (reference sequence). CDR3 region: CSARDGAKETQYF. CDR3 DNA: TGCAGTGCTAGAGATGGAGCGAAAGAGACCCAGTACTTC.

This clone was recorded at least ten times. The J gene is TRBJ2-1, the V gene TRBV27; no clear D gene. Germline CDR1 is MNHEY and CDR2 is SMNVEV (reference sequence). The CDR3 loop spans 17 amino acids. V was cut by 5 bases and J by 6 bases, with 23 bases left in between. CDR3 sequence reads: CASSNLPVSGLANEQFF. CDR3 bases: TGTGCCAGCAGTAACCTCCCCGTGTCCGGGTTGGCCAATGAGCAGTTCTTC.

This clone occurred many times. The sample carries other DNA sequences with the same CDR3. The CDR3 protein is CASIANTEAFF. DNA for the CDR3: TGTGCCAGCATAGCGAACACTGAAGCTTTCTTT. This rearrangement joins TRBV2 to TRBJ1-1; D call uncertain. V lost 7 bases and J lost 1, with 4 bases in between. The CDR3 sequence is 11 residues long. CDR1 is SNHLY and CDR2 is FYNNEI in the germline V gene.

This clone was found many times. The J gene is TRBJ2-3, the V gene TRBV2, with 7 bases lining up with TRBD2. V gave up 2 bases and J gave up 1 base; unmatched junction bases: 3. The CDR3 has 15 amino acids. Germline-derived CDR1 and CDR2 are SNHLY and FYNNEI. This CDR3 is CASSERLAGTDTQYF. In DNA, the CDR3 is TGTGCCAGCAGTGAAAGGCTAGCGGGCACAGATACGCAGTATTTT.

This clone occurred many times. The CDR3 nucleotides read TGTGCCAGCAGCTCCGGGACTAACCTTGAGCAGTTCTTC. Amino acids: CASSSGTNLEQFF. V gene TRBV7-6 combines with J gene TRBJ2-1; TRBD2 matches 7 bases. Germline CDR1 SGHVS, CDR2 FNYEAQ. With 4 bases clipped from V and 9 bases from J, the junction kept 6 bases outside the gene matches. The CDR3 length is 13 residues.

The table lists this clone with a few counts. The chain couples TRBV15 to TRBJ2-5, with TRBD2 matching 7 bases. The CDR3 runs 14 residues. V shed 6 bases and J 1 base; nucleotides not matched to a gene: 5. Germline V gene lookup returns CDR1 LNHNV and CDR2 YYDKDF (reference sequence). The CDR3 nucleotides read TGTGCCACCAGGCGCGGGGGTGTCCAAGAGACCCAGTACTTC. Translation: CATRRGGVQETQYF.

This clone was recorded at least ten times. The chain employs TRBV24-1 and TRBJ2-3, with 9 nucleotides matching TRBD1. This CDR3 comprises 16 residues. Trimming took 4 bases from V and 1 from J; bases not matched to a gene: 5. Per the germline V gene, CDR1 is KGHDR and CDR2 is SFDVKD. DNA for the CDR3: TGTGCCACCAGTGACGGTCGGACAGGGGGCACAGATACGCAGTATTTT. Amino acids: CATSDGRTGGTDTQYF.

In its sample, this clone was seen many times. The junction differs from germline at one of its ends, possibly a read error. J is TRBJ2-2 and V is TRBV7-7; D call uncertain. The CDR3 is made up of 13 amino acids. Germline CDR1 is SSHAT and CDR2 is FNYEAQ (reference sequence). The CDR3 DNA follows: TGTGCTAGCAGCCTAGTCCGGGCCGGGGAGCTGTTTTTT. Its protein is CASSLVRAGELFF.

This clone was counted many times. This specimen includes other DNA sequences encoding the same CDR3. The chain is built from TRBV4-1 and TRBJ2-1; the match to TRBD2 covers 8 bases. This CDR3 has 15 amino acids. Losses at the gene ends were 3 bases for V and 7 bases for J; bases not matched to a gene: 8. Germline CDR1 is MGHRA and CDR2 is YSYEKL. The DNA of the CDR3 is TGCGCCAGCAGCCAGAGAGCGGGAGCATGGAATGAGCAGTTCTTC. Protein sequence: CASSQRAGAWNEQFF.

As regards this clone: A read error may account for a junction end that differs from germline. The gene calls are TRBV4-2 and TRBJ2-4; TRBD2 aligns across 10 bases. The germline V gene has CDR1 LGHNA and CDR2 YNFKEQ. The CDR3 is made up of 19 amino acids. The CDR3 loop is CASSQDLAGVGLAKNIHYF. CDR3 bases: TGTGCCAGCAGCCAAGATCTAGCGGGAGTGGGCCTAGCCAAAAACATTCACTACTTC.

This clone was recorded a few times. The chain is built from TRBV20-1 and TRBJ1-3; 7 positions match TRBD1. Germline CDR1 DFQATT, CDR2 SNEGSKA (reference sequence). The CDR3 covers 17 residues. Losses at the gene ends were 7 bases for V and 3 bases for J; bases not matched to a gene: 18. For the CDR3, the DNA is TGCAGTGACGTACACCTCCCGGGACAGACAGTTGGAAACACCATATATTTT. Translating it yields CSDVHLPGQTVGNTIYF.

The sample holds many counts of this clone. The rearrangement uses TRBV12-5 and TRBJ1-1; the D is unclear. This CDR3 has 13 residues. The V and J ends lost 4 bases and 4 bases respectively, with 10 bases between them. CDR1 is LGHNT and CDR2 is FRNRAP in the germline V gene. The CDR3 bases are TGTGCTAGTGGTTCGGCGGTCAGCACTGAAGCTTTCTTT. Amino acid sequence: CASGSAVSTEAFF.